Shown below are 18 T cell receptor beta chains from a single sample sequenced in a study of blood T cell repertoires in COVID-19. The assay was immunoSEQ multiplex PCR, and TCRdb's table has in-frame clones only and misses some. The sample carries 60,000 or so clones, 87% recorded once. Sequencing was performed on peripheral blood. All receptors come from a human donor with acute or convalescent COVID-19. The donor label of this sample is uncertain.

The chain uses TRBV28 and TRBJ2-7, with 10 bases aligning to TRBD2. Trimming cost V 3 bases and J 6 bases; bases outside gene matches: 11. The CDR3 contains 16 residues. CDR1 is MDHEN and CDR2 is SYDVKM in the germline V gene. CDR3 DNA sequence: TGTGCCAGCAGTTTCCAGGTAGCGGGAGGACGAATCGAGCAGTACTTC. Protein sequence: CASSFQVAGGRIEQYF.

The V call is TRBV5-1, the J call TRBJ2-3; 13 bases are shared with TRBD2. J gave up 1 base and V 4 bases, and 3 bases lay outside the gene matches. The CDR3 loop spans 16 amino acids. Germline V CDR1 and CDR2: SGHRS, YFSETQ. The CDR3 DNA is TGCGCCAGCAGCGTAGGGACTAGCGGGGGCACAGATACGCAGTATTTT. Amino acid sequence: CASSVGTSGGTDTQYF.

The chain employs TRBV30 and TRBJ2-2; D might be TRBD1 (6 bases). The germline V and J ends were trimmed by 5 bases and 8 bases, with 21 bases remaining between them. The length of the CDR3 is 15 residues. CDR1 GTSNPN and CDR2 SVGIG come from the germline V gene (reference sequence). In nucleotides, the CDR3 is TGTGCCTGGGCGACAGGTTTTAGGTTACCGGGGGAGCTGTTTTTT. As protein: CAWATGFRLPGELFF.

The chain links TRBV5-8 to TRBJ2-1; TRBD2 is a possible D gene (5 bases). The V gene's germline CDR1 is SGHTS and CDR2 YDEGEE. Between the trimmed V and J ends, which lost 1 base and 8 bases, there was a span of 16 bases. This CDR3 comprises 15 residues. The CDR3 reads CASSLRTRVAYEQFF. CDR3 nucleotides: TGTGCCAGCAGCTTGCGTACTAGGGTGGCCTATGAGCAGTTCTTC. Supplemented by reference TRBV5-8 and TRBJ2-1, the full variable domain reads EAGVTQSPTHLIKTRGQQATLRCSPISGHTSVYWYQQALGLGLQFLLWYDEGEERNRGNFPPRFSGRQFPNYSSELNVNALELEDSALYLCASSLRTRVAYEQFFGPGTRLTVL.

There are a few counts of this clone. The V gene is TRBV5-6, the J gene TRBJ2-7; D gene unclear. Trimming stripped 1 base from V and 2 bases from J, with 16 bases between. The CDR3 sequence is 16 residues long. CDR1 is SGHDT and CDR2 is YYEEEE in the germline V gene. CDR3 sequence (DNA): TGTGCCAGCAGCTTGCAGGTACAGACCCCCCCCTACGAGCAGTACTTC. Translating gives CASSLQVQTPPYEQYF.

The V and J genes are TRBV18 and TRBJ2-1; weak D call: TRBD1 (5 bases). V lost 0 bases to trimming and J lost 2 bases, with 11 bases between them. Germline CDR1 is KGHSH and CDR2 is LQKENI. This CDR3 spans 16 amino acids. DNA for the CDR3: TGTGCCAGCTCACCACCATCCAGGGTCACCTACAATGAGCAGTTCTTC. It codes for CASSPPSRVTYNEQFF. The whole variable domain, remainder taken from reference TRBV18 and TRBJ2-1, is NAGVMQNPRHLVRRRGQEARLRCSPMKGHSHVYWYRQLPEEGLKFMVYLQKENIIDESGMPKERFSAEFPKEGPSILRIQQVVRGDSAAYFCASSPPSRVTYNEQFFGPGTRLTVL.

The chain recombines TRBV6-5 with TRBJ1-1; no firm D call. The CDR3 has 13 residues. CDR1 is MNHEY and CDR2 is SVGAGI in the germline V gene. V lost 6 bases, J lost 4 bases, and 12 bases lay in between. The CDR3 region is CASRKEMSTEAFF. The CDR3 DNA reads TGTGCCAGCAGGAAGGAGATGAGCACTGAAGCTTTCTTT.

This clone was counted between two and nine times. V and J are TRBV27 and TRBJ2-5; 7 bases map to TRBD1. Unmatched junction bases numbered 9, after V lost 5 bases and J lost 3 bases. The germline V gene encodes CDR1 MNHEY and CDR2 SMNVEV (reference sequence). CDR3 length equals 15 residues. As DNA, the CDR3 is TGTGCCAGCAGTACCGACAGGGTTGGAGAAGAGACCCAGTACTTC. It specifies CASSTDRVGEETQYF.

V gene TRBV5-1 combines with J gene TRBJ2-2, with D possibly being TRBD2 (5 bases). The germline V and J ends were trimmed by 4 bases and 2 bases, with 21 bases remaining between them. There are 18 residues in the CDR3. The germline CDR1 and CDR2 sequences are SGHRS and YFSETQ. CDR3 nucleotides: TGCGCCAGCAGCCTAGTCGGAAAGGGAGCTACAAACACCGGGGAGCTGTTTTTT. It yields the protein CASSLVGKGATNTGELFF.

The chain links TRBV19 to TRBJ1-3; D is ambiguous. The germline V gene encodes CDR1 LNHDA and CDR2 SQIVND (reference sequence). The V gene lost 8 bases and the J gene lost 5 bases, with 4 bases spanning the gap. This CDR3 is 10 amino acids long. The CDR3 DNA reads as TGTGCCAGTTCTAGAAACACCATATATTTT. This codes for CASSRNTIYF.

The V call is TRBV10-3, the J call TRBJ2-3; 7 bases align to TRBD2. Germline loops: CDR1 ENHRY, CDR2 SYGVKD. J was trimmed by 5 bases and V by 8 bases; bases with no gene match: 7. The CDR3 consists of 13 residues. The CDR3 bases are TGTGCCATCGGGGGGGACGGGGAAGATACGCAGTATTTT. Translated, it gives CAIGGDGEDTQYF.

The rearrangement uses TRBV9 and TRBJ2-3, with TRBD2 matching 14 bases. The CDR3 is 18 amino acids. Germline CDR1 and CDR2: SGDLS and YYNGEE. The V and J ends lost 3 bases and 0 bases, in that order; junction bases with no gene match: 6. CDR3 region: CASSGGTSGGRSTDTQYF. The CDR3 DNA is TGTGCCAGCAGCGGGGGGACTAGCGGGGGCCGCAGCACAGATACGCAGTATTTT.

This rearrangement joins TRBV6-5 to TRBJ2-5; D possibly corresponds to TRBD2 (6 bases). With 2 bases removed from V and 5 bases from J, the gap between germline ends came to 9 bases. The CDR3 runs 13 residues. Germline lookup yields CDR1 MNHEY and CDR2 SVGAGI. CDR3 nucleotide sequence: TGTGCCAGCAGTTACGCGGGGTTGGAGACCCAGTACTTC. Residues: CASSYAGLETQYF.

This sequence joins TRBV5-1 and TRBJ2-5, with TRBD2 matching 10 bases. The CDR3 runs 15 residues. J was trimmed by 4 bases and V by 4 bases; bases with no gene match: 7. Per germline, CDR1 SGHRS and CDR2 YFSETQ. CDR3 coding DNA: TGCGCCAGCAGCCTAGCGGGAGAGTCTCGAGAGACCCAGTACTTC. Amino acids: CASSLAGESRETQYF.

V gene TRBV21-1 combines with J gene TRBJ2-5; the table's D call, TRBD1, was not checked against the DNA. TRBV21-1 is a pseudogene segment. The CDR3 runs 16 residues. In DNA, the CDR3 is TGTGCCAGCAGCTCCCCCAGGACAGGACCGCGAGAGACCCAGTACTTC. Amino acid sequence: CASSSPRTGPRETQYF.

The rearrangement links TRBV6-6 to TRBJ2-3; 8 nucleotides line up with TRBD2. Germline loops: CDR1 MNHNY, CDR2 SVGAGI (reference sequence). V was pared by 5 bases and J by 1 base, with 11 bases of the junction left unmatched. The CDR3 has 17 residues. CDR3 sequence reads: CASSHPGGGRGTDTQYF. The CDR3 coding sequence is TGTGCCAGCAGTCACCCCGGGGGGGGCAGGGGCACAGATACGCAGTATTTT.

This chain uses TRBV5-4 with TRBJ1-1, with 10 bases identical to TRBD1. The CDR3 sequence is 16 residues long. CDR1 is SGHNT, CDR2 YYREEE, per germline (reference sequence). J was trimmed by 4 bases and V by 4 bases; bases with no gene match: 10. CDR3 DNA: TGTGCCAGCAGCCTCCCGGGACAGGGGTTCGGCACTGAAGCTTTCTTT. Translating gives CASSLPGQGFGTEAFF. Combining the CDR3 with reference TRBV5-4 and TRBJ1-1 gives the whole variable domain ETGVTQSPTHLIKTRGQQVTLRCSSQSGHNTVSWYQQALGQGPQFIFQYYREEENGRGNFPPRFSGLQFPNYSSELNVNALELDDSALYLCASSLPGQGFGTEAFFGQGTRLTVV.

The J gene is TRBJ1-1, the V gene TRBV5-1; D unclear. With 6 bases removed from V and 5 bases from J, the gap between germline ends came to 17 bases. CDR3 length: 14 residues. The germline gives CDR1 SGHRS, CDR2 YFSETQ. The CDR3 bases are TGCGCCAGCACCCCCACCAGACTTGGGACTGAAGCTTTCTTT. It specifies CASTPTRLGTEAFF.